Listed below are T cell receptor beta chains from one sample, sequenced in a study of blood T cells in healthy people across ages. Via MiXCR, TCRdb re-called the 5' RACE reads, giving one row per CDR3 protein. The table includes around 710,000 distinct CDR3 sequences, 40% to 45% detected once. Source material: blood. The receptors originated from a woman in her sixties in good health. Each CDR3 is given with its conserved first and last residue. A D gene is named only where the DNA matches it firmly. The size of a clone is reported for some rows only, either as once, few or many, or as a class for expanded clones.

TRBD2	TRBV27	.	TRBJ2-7	CASSSRTRAFYEQYF	TGTGCCAGCAGTTCTCGGACTAGGGCCTTTTACGAGCAGTACTTC
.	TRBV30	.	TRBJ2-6	CAWSPGPHSGADVLTF	TGTGCCTGGAGCCCTGGCCCCCACTCTGGGGCCGACGTCCTGACTTTC
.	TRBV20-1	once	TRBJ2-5	CSAGGEHLFFGQYF	TGCAGTGCTGGGGGAGAACACCTATTCTTCGGGCAGTACTTC
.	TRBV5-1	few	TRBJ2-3	CASSPGLYTDTQYF	TGCGCCAGCAGCCCGGGACTTTACACAGATACGCAGTATTTT
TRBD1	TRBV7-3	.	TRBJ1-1	CASSLDRETEAFF	TGTGCCAGCAGCTTGGACAGGGAAACTGAAGCTTTCTTT
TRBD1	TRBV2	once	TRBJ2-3	CASRAGQGTDTQYF	TGTGCCAGCAGGGCGGGACAGGGCACAGATACGCAGTATTTT
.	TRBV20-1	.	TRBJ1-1	CSAGRGGVGNTEAFF	TGCAGTGCCGGGAGAGGGGGGGTGGGTAACACTGAAGCTTTCTTT
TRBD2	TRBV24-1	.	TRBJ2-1	CATSDPLAGGFNEQFF	TGTGCCACCAGTGATCCGCTAGCGGGAGGGTTCAATGAGCAGTTCTTC
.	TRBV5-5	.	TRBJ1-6	CASSFLEASPVALHF	TGTGCCAGCAGCTTCCTCGAGGCCTCTCCTGTCGCCCTCCACTTT
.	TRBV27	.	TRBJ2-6	CASSLYVGAGANVLTF	TGTGCCAGCAGTTTATATGTAGGGGCTGGGGCCAACGTCCTGACTTTC
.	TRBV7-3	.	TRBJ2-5	CASSRDQNQETQYF	TGTGCCAGCAGTCGGGACCAGAACCAAGAGACCCAGTACTTC
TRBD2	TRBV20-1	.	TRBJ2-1	CSVAGGPNEQFF	TGCAGTGTAGCGGGAGGGCCCAATGAGCAGTTCTTC
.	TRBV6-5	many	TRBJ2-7	CASSPPQANTYEQYF	TGTGCCAGCAGCCCACCACAGGCAAATACCTACGAGCAGTACTTC
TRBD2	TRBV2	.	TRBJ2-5	CASRVTSGGAVKTQYF	TGTGCCAGCAGAGTGACTAGCGGGGGGGCCGTAAAGACCCAGTACTTC
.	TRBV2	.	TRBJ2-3	CASSDGRSPDTQYF	TGTGCCAGCAGTGACGGAAGGAGCCCAGATACGCAGTATTTT
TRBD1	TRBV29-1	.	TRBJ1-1	CSAQGAGTEAFF	TGCAGCGCCCAGGGGGCAGGAACTGAAGCTTTCTTT
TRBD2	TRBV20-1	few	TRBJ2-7	CSARVWTSGSLSYEQYF	TGCAGTGCTAGAGTTTGGACTAGCGGGAGTCTATCCTACGAGCAGTACTTC
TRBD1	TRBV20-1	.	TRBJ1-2	CSAKTGGSPYGYTF	TGCAGTGCTAAGACAGGGGGTTCGCCATATGGCTACACCTTC
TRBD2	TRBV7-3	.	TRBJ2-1	CASSPGGAIYNEQFF	TGTGCCAGCAGCCCCGGGGGGGCCATCTACAATGAGCAGTTCTTC
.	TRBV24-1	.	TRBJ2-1	CATSGPGGLNNEQFF	TGTGCCACCAGTGGTCCTGGCGGGTTGAACAATGAGCAGTTCTTC
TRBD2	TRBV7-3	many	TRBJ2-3	CASSLASGGPASTDTQYF	TGTGCCAGCAGCTTGGCTAGCGGGGGACCCGCAAGCACAGATACGCAGTATTTT
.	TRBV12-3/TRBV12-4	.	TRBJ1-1	CASRRDYTEAFF	TGTGCCAGCAGGAGGGATTACACTGAAGCTTTCTTT